The next 17 T cell receptor beta chains were all read from a single sample in a study of technical replicates of blood from a handful of donors. Clones were read by immunoSEQ multiplex PCR, and TCRdb kept only the in-frame ones, dropping some. The data show tens of thousands of clones, with around 92% seen just once and approximately 0.35% held by the top ten. Specimen: T cells isolated from PBMCs. The origin of the receptors is a human donor in good health.

The rearrangement joins TRBV19 to TRBJ2-7, with 7 bases matching TRBD2. CDR1 and CDR2 (germline): LNHDA, SQIVND (reference sequence). After removal of 1 base from V and 2 bases from J, the junction contained 5 bases not matched to a gene. The CDR3 runs to 15 residues. For the CDR3, the DNA is TGTGCCAGTAGTATAGGAGCGGGACGGACCTACGAGCAGTACTTC. Translating gives CASSIGAGRTYEQYF.

This CDR3 reads CASSQYTDTQYF. CDR3 nucleotide sequence: TGCGCCAGCAGCCAGTATACAGATACGCAGTATTTT. The chain carries TRBV5-1 and TRBJ2-3; D gene ambiguous. Trimming left V 4 bases short and J 3 bases short, with 6 bases between. CDR1 SGHRS and CDR2 YFSETQ come from the germline V gene. The CDR3 runs to 12 residues.

This chain connects TRBV29-1 to TRBJ2-7, with a possible D match to TRBD2 (5 bases). This CDR3 comprises 11 residues. Trimming shortened V by 7 bases and J by 5 bases, and 12 bases separated the two germline ends. The germline CDR1 and CDR2 sequences are SQVTM and ANQGSEA. Here the CDR3 reads CSAYGGNEQYF. The CDR3 DNA sequence: TGCAGCGCGTACGGAGGAAACGAGCAGTACTTC.

This chain joins TRBV6-6 and TRBJ1-4; D is possibly TRBD1 (5 bases). Germline CDR1 reads MNHNY; CDR2 reads SVGAGI (reference sequence). The germline V and J ends were trimmed by 0 bases and 8 bases, with 16 bases remaining between them. This CDR3 is built from 16 residues. The CDR3 loop is CASSYSDSPGWEKLFF. The CDR3 DNA reads as TGTGCCAGCAGTTACTCCGACAGCCCAGGCTGGGAAAAACTGTTTTTT.

A few counts support this clone. The V and J genes are TRBV9 and TRBJ2-2, with no clear D. Per the germline V gene, CDR1 is SGDLS and CDR2 is YYNGEE. The CDR3 loop spans 13 amino acids. V was clipped by 4 bases and J by 4 bases, with 8 bases between them. Here the CDR3 DNA reads TGTGCCAGCAGCCTAAGTATCACCGGGGAGCTGTTTTTT. The encoded protein is CASSLSITGELFF.

This chain links TRBV25-1 with TRBJ2-1; 7 bases line up with TRBD1. The trim removed 5 bases at V and 9 bases at J, leaving 10 bases unmatched. CDR1 is MGHDK, CDR2 SYGVNS, per germline. This CDR3 contains 14 residues. The CDR3 DNA sequence: TGTGCCAGCAGTCGTAGACAGGGAAGGGCTGAGCAGTTCTTC. Its protein product is CASSRRQGRAEQFF.

J is TRBJ2-7 and V is TRBV19; 10 bases fit TRBD1. The CDR3 loop spans 13 amino acids. The V gene end was trimmed by 8 bases and the J gene end by 3 bases; junction bases not matched to a gene: 4. Germline V gene lookup returns CDR1 LNHDA and CDR2 SQIVND (reference sequence). DNA for the CDR3: TGTGCCAGTCGCCGGGACAGGGGCTACGAGCAGTACTTC. Its protein is CASRRDRGYEQYF. Full variable domain (missing parts from reference TRBV19 and TRBJ2-7): DGGITQSPKYLFRKEGQNVTLSCEQNLNHDAMYWYRQDPGQGLRLIYYSQIVNDFQKGDIAEGYSVSREKKESFPLTVTSAQKNPTAFYLCASRRDRGYEQYFGPGTRLTVT.

The chain links TRBV5-1 to TRBJ1-2; D ambiguous. Germline CDR1 and CDR2: SGHRS and YFSETQ. The V end was cut by 0 bases, the J end by 4 bases, with 7 bases between. The length of the CDR3 is 13 residues. CDR3 nucleotides: TGCGCCAGCAGCTTGGGGCAGTTCTATGGCTACACCTTC. The encoded protein is CASSLGQFYGYTF.

Written as DNA, the CDR3 is TGTGCCAGCAGCGCTGGACTAGCTCCGACAGTTACAGATACGCAGTATTTT. Protein product: CASSAGLAPTVTDTQYF. The V and J genes are TRBV9 and TRBJ2-3, with TRBD2 matching over 8 bases. CDR1 and CDR2 from the germline V gene are SGDLS and YYNGEE. The junction had 12 bases not matched to a gene; V was cut back by 3 bases and J by 3 bases. The CDR3 sequence is 17 residues long.

CDR3 DNA sequence: TGCGCCAGCAGCCCGGGGGTTAATGGAAACACCATATATTTT. It is translated as CASSPGVNGNTIYF. The chain uses TRBV5-1 and TRBJ1-3; D is perhaps TRBD1 (5 bases). Per germline, CDR1 SGHRS and CDR2 YFSETQ. This CDR3 is built from 14 residues. V dropped 4 bases and J dropped 3 bases, with 11 bases sitting between them.

This clone is categorized as medium-sized. The sample carries other DNA sequences with the same CDR3. V usage is TRBV19 and J usage is TRBJ2-7; perhaps TRBD2 as D (6 bases). The CDR3 has 13 residues. V was shortened by 9 bases and J by 0 bases, with 12 bases between the two germline ends. The germline V gene has CDR1 LNHDA and CDR2 SQIVND (reference sequence). In nucleotides, the CDR3 is TGTGCCAGCACAGGAGGGACCTCCTACGAGCAGTACTTC. This codes for CASTGGTSYEQYF.

The rearrangement joins TRBV7-3 to TRBJ1-2; D possibly corresponds to TRBD1 (6 bases). Trimming removed 0 bases from V and 8 bases from J, with 19 bases in between. The CDR3 runs to 16 residues. Germline CDR1 is SGHTA and CDR2 is FQGTGA. This CDR3 is CASSLTEKGDPNGYTF. In nucleotides, the CDR3 is TGTGCCAGCAGCTTAACCGAGAAGGGGGATCCTAACGGCTACACCTTC.

The gene calls are TRBV10-3 and TRBJ2-7, with 7 nucleotides matching TRBD2. CDR3 length equals 14 residues. Germline CDR1 ENHRY, CDR2 SYGVKD. With V trimmed by 3 bases and J by 5 bases, 7 bases remained unmatched. The CDR3 DNA sequence: TGTGCCATCAGTGATGGGGGGGATAGAAACGAGCAGTACTTC. It specifies CAISDGGDRNEQYF.

The chain combines TRBV7-9 with TRBJ2-7, with 9 nucleotides matching TRBD1. The junction had 6 bases not matched to a gene; V was cut back by 5 bases and J by 4 bases. The CDR3 has 14 residues. The germline CDR1 and CDR2 sequences are SEHNR and FQNEAQ (reference sequence). CDR3 region: CASSNPGQGYEQYF. CDR3 nucleotides: TGTGCCAGCAGCAATCCGGGACAGGGTTACGAGCAGTACTTC.

This clone turned up a few times. V is TRBV5-1 and J is TRBJ1-1; D not certain. V was pared by 3 bases and J by 0 bases, with 15 bases between. The germline gives CDR1 SGHRS, CDR2 YFSETQ. The CDR3 has 16 amino acids. This CDR3 is CASSSHYSSMNTEAFF. The CDR3 DNA is TGCGCCAGCAGCTCGCATTACAGTTCCATGAACACTGAAGCTTTCTTT.

The J gene is TRBJ2-2, the V gene TRBV27, with a weak D call TRBD2 (6 bases). The germline gives CDR1 MNHEY, CDR2 SMNVEV (reference sequence). The CDR3 length is 14 residues. Trimming stripped 7 bases from V and 4 bases from J, with 13 bases between. The CDR3 nucleotides are TGTGCCAGCACCGCGGGACTCACCACCGGGGAGCTGTTTTTT. This encodes CASTAGLTTGELFF.

The chain joins TRBV28 to TRBJ2-5; TRBD1 is a possible D gene (6 bases). Germline V lookup: CDR1 MDHEN, CDR2 SYDVKM. This CDR3 is 14 amino acids long. V lost 2 bases to trimming and J lost 5 bases, with 12 bases between them. CDR3 DNA sequence: TGTGCCAGCAGTTTAATTACAGGGACCGAGACCCAGTACTTC. Translation gives CASSLITGTETQYF. Using reference TRBV28 and TRBJ2-5 for the parts outside the CDR3, the full variable domain is DVKVTQSSRYLVKRTGEKVFLECVQDMDHENMFWYRQDPGLGLRLIYFSYDVKMKEKGDIPEGYSVSREKKERFSLILESASTNQTSMYLCASSLITGTETQYFGPGTRLLVL.